The sample holds a few counts of the clone carrying this T cell receptor beta chain. The target antigen is unknown. TCRdb's table, derived via immunoSEQ multiplex PCR, lists solely in-frame clones and lacks some. Among some 1,100,000 clones, roughly 74% were seen once, and the ten largest hold under 0.65%. This entry comes from a study of shared clonotypes between healthy human individuals. Study-level findings and limits: Read depth was anticipated to influence clonotype sharing among donors.

The ends were cut back, 3 bases at V and 5 bases at J, with 11 bases in the middle. The CDR3 consists of 14 residues. Germline V CDR1 and CDR2: SGHVS, FQNEAQ. The source is a man aged 18 to 29 in good health. Some clones in this sample may be carry-over from other donors' samples. The chain joins TRBV7-8 to TRBJ1-5; D unresolved. Sequencing was done on a sample of memory CD4+ T cells from PBMCs. The sample's subset: CD45RA-negative fraction. CDR3 region: CASSFGRVDQPQHF. CDR3 bases: TGTGCCAGCAGCTTTGGAAGGGTGGATCAGCCCCAGCATTTT. Full variable domain (rest looked up from reference TRBV7-8 and TRBJ1-5): GAGVSQSPRYKVAKRGQDVALRCDPISGHVSLFWYQQALGQGPEFLTYFQNEAQLDKSGLPSDRFFAERPEGSVSTLKIQRTQQEDSAVYLCASSFGRVDQPQHFGDGTRLSIL.